Following are 9 T cell receptor beta chains from one sample sequenced in a study of T cell repertoires in cytomegalovirus infection (dated by TCRdb to between 2018 and 2020). Interpreted using the paper, the treatment or condition label stands for: in vitro stimulation with specific CMV peptide epitopes to enrich CMV-specific T cells. The antigens for these receptors are not known. TCRdb lists the instrument as Illumina HiSeq 1500. TCRdb applied fastp at Q25 and MiXCR to the public reads, then kept only in-frame beta chains. Rows are unified per CDR3 protein, each entry keeping the most common DNA and genes. In this sample the table shows around 750,000 distinct CDR3 sequences, about 30% of which occur a single time. In total, the top ten clones hold roughly 12% of the sample. The input for sequencing was cultured CD8+ T cells from PBMCs, taken from culture after CMV antigen stimulation. These receptor sequences come from a human donor in good health (CMV status not recorded). Some clones in this sample may be carry-over from other donors' samples.

The chain combines TRBV4-1 with TRBJ2-3; D gene unclear. The V and J ends lost 4 bases and 2 bases respectively, with 16 bases between them. Germline CDR1 and CDR2: MGHRA and YSYEKL. The CDR3 loop spans 16 amino acids. CDR3 DNA sequence: TGCGCCAGCAGCCCAGTGCAGAATCTGGCCACAGATACGCAGTATTTT. Translating it yields CASSPVQNLATDTQYF.

V gene TRBV9 combines with J gene TRBJ2-1, with D tentatively TRBD2 (6 bases). This CDR3 is 14 amino acids long. The germline V gene encodes CDR1 SGDLS and CDR2 YYNGEE. V was trimmed by 3 bases and J by 12 bases, leaving 19 bases between them. The DNA for the CDR3 is TGTGCCAGCAGCGCCGAGGGGCTAGCGCGGAGGCAGTTCTTC. As protein: CASSAEGLARRQFF.

V and J are TRBV28 and TRBJ1-4; D ambiguous. CDR1 is MDHEN and CDR2 is SYDVKM in the germline V gene. The ends were cut back, 7 bases at V and 5 bases at J, with 20 bases in the middle. The CDR3 spans 16 residues. CDR3: CASKTPFPAANEKLFF. The CDR3 DNA reads TGTGCCAGCAAGACACCTTTTCCGGCTGCAAATGAAAAACTGTTTTTT.

The rearrangement links TRBV5-5 to TRBJ2-1; weak D call: TRBD2 (6 bases). Trimming shortened V by 2 bases and J by 1 base, and 16 bases separated the two germline ends. Germline CDR1 and CDR2: SGHKS and YYEKEE (reference sequence). CDR3 size: 17 residues. The CDR3 spells CASSLKPGGQSYNEQFF. The CDR3, as DNA: TGTGCCAGCAGCTTAAAGCCTGGAGGGCAGTCCTACAATGAGCAGTTCTTC.

This clonotype was seen only a few times. This chain uses TRBV7-9 with TRBJ2-7, with 8 bases fitting TRBD2. This CDR3 region has 17 residues. The V gene end was trimmed by 4 bases and the J gene end by 0 bases; junction bases not matched to a gene: 11. The germline V gene encodes CDR1 SEHNR and CDR2 FQNEAQ (reference sequence). DNA of the CDR3: TGTGCCAGCAGCTCCGCGGGGGGTCAGGGAAGCTCCTACGAGCAGTACGTC. Protein: CASSSAGGQGSSYEQYV.

This clonotype appeared a few times. The chain employs TRBV4-2 and TRBJ2-2; the match to TRBD2 covers 7 bases. V lost 1 base to trimming and J lost 4 bases; unmatched junction nucleotides: 9. The CDR3 sequence is 17 residues long. The germline V gene encodes CDR1 LGHNA and CDR2 YNFKEQ. CDR3 amino acids: CASSQGRPGRGTGELFF. The DNA for the CDR3 is TGTGCCAGCAGCCAAGGCCGACCGGGGAGGGGCACCGGGGAGCTGTTTTTT.

The rearrangement links TRBV28 to TRBJ1-2; no clear D gene. The germline V and J ends were trimmed by 4 bases and 3 bases, with 18 bases remaining between them. Germline V CDR1 and CDR2: MDHEN, SYDVKM. The CDR3 is 16 residues long. CDR3: CASSSLIRDTDYGYTF. The CDR3 region has the DNA TGTGCCAGCAGTTCCTTGATTAGAGATACGGACTATGGCTACACCTTC.

This clonotype was seen a few times. This rearrangement joins TRBV3-1 to TRBJ2-3, with 10 bases identical to TRBD1. CDR1 and CDR2 from the germline V gene are LGHDT and YNNKEL (reference sequence). The CDR3 is made up of 18 amino acids. V dropped 4 bases and J dropped 2; count of bases not matched to a gene: 12. The CDR3 DNA sequence: TGTGCCAGCAGCCCGGGACAGGGGCTAGGTCTAAACACAGATACGCAGTATTTT. Translation gives CASSPGQGLGLNTDTQYF.

In this sample, this clonotype turned up many times. The chain couples TRBV27 to TRBJ1-4; D ambiguous. The CDR3 loop spans 16 amino acids. Germline V gene data show CDR1 as MNHEY and CDR2 as SMNVEV (reference sequence). Trimming cost V 2 bases and J 3 bases, with 13 bases left between them. The CDR3 bases are TGTGCCAGCAGTTTAAGAGGGTTGGGAGCTAATGAAAAACTGTTTTTT. This codes for CASSLRGLGANEKLFF.